This is a list of T cell receptor beta chains from one sample in a study of shared clonotypes between healthy human individuals. Clones were read by immunoSEQ multiplex PCR, and TCRdb kept only the in-frame ones, dropping some. Of hundreds of thousands of clones detected, roughly 94% appear once; the ten largest clones hold 20% to 25%. Sequencing was performed on naive CD8+ T cells sorted from blood. Receptors were obtained from a man aged 25 to 40 in good health. CDR3s include the opening cysteine and the closing phenylalanine or tryptophan. A D gene is named only where the DNA matches it firmly. Clone size is shown for a subset of rows, as once, few, many or a class of expanded clone.

>TRBJ2-1|TRBD2|-|TRBV28
TGTGCCAGCAGGAAAATGGGACTAGCGGACAATGAGCAGTTCTTC
CASRKMGLADNEQFF
>TRBJ2-3|TRBD1|-|TRBV27
TGTGCCACCGGTCGGGGGACAGGGGTATTCACAGATACGCAGTATTTT
CATGRGTGVFTDTQYF
>TRBJ1-3|-|-|TRBV19
TGTGCCAGTAGTATACAGGGCACCATATATTTT
CASSIQGTIYF
>TRBJ2-2|-|-|TRBV19
TGTGCCAGTTCCCTCGGGGTAGTCGGGGAGCTGTTTTTT
CASSLGVVGELFF
>TRBJ1-1|-|-|TRBV5-1
TGCGCCAGCAGCTTGGGCGTGGGGGCCACTGAAGCTTTCTTT
CASSLGVGATEAFF
>TRBJ2-2|-|-|TRBV4-3
TGCGCCAGCAGCCAAGACTACGTATCCGGGGAGCTGTTTTTT
CASSQDYVSGELFF
>TRBJ2-7|-|-|TRBV5-4
TGTGCCAGCAGCGACGACTACGAGCAGTACTTC
CASSDDYEQYF
>TRBJ2-3|TRBD1|-|TRBV5-6
TGTGCCAGCAGAGGGACAGAAGATACGCAGTATTTT
CASRGTEDTQYF
>TRBJ2-1|-|-|TRBV10-2
TGCGCCAGCAGTGAGTCCGTTAGGAGCTCCTACAATGAGCAGTTCTTC
CASSESVRSSYNEQFF
>TRBJ2-5|TRBD2|-|TRBV7-7
TGTGCCAGCAGCTTAATTAGCGGGATACAAGAGACCCAGTACTTC
CASSLISGIQETQYF
>TRBJ1-5|TRBD1|once|TRBV4-1
TGCGCCAGCAGCCAATCAACAGGGGGGGATCAGCCCCAGCATTTT
CASSQSTGGDQPQHF
>TRBJ2-7|-|-|TRBV6-6
TGTGCCAGCAGCCACGACATATGGTACGAGCAGTACTTC
CASSHDIWYEQYF
>TRBJ2-2|TRBD1|-|TRBV11-2
TGTGCCAGCAGCTCCCGTCCGGGACAGGGGGCTCAGGTCGGGGAGCTGTTTTTT
CASSSRPGQGAQVGELFF
>TRBJ2-7|TRBD2|-|TRBV28
TGTGCCAGCAGTTTATTAGCGGGGCTGAACTACGAGCAGTACTTC
CASSLLAGLNYEQYF
>TRBJ2-5|TRBD2|-|TRBV6-6
TGTGCCAGCAGTTACGAACTAGCGGGAGTAGGAGAGACCCAGTACTTC
CASSYELAGVGETQYF
>TRBJ2-7|-|-|TRBV27
TGTGCCAGCAGTTTATGGGAATACGAGCAGTACTTC
CASSLWEYEQYF
>TRBJ2-2|-|once|TRBV27
TGTGCCAGCAGTAAGTCGACAGGACGCACCGGGGAGCTGTTTTTT
CASSKSTGRTGELFF
>TRBJ2-2|-|-|TRBV7-9
TGTGCCAGCCCTGCGGCCCCGAACACCGGGGAGCTGTTTTTT
CASPAAPNTGELFF
>TRBJ2-6|TRBD1|-|TRBV9
TGTGCCAGCAGCGGTCGGACAGGCCAAATCTCTGGGGCCAACGTCCTGACTTTC
CASSGRTGQISGANVLTF
>TRBJ2-7|-|-|TRBV28
TGTGCCAGCAGAGACGCCTTCTACGAGCAGTACTTC
CASRDAFYEQYF
>TRBJ2-1|-|-|TRBV2
TGTGCCAGCATCCGAGCTAGGGCGGGTTCCTACAATGAGCAGTTCTTC
CASIRARAGSYNEQFF
>TRBJ2-1|-|-|TRBV28
TGTGCCAGCAGTTGGGACACGGGCAATGAGCAGTTCTTC
CASSWDTGNEQFF
>TRBJ1-4|TRBD1|-|TRBV20-1
TGCAGTGCTCTCCTGACAGGGTTATTT
CSALLTGLF
>TRBJ1-5|-|-|TRBV10-1
TGCGCCAGCAGTGAGGGAATAAATCAGCCCCAGCATTTT
CASSEGINQPQHF
>TRBJ1-1|-|-|TRBV27
TGTGCCAGCAGTTTTGCAGAGAACACTGAAGCTTTCTTT
CASSFAENTEAFF
>TRBJ2-7|TRBD1|-|TRBV2
TGTGCCAGCAGTCAAGGGACAGGGGGACCCCTCTACGAGCAGTACTTC
CASSQGTGGPLYEQYF
>TRBJ2-1|-|-|TRBV7-2
TGTGCCAGCAGCGGGGTGGGGTTGTATGAGCAGTTCTTC
CASSGVGLYEQFF
>TRBJ2-7|-|-|TRBV7-2
TGTGCCAGCAGCTTGACGCCCTCCTACGAGCAGTACTTC
CASSLTPSYEQYF
>TRBJ2-1|-|few|TRBV6-4
TGTGCCAGCAGTGCAAAGGACGGAGCCTACAATGAGCAGTTCTTC
CASSAKDGAYNEQFF
>TRBJ2-7|TRBD2|-|TRBV6-1
TGTGCCAGCAGTGAGTTGCTAGCGGGAGTCTACGAGCAGTACTTC
CASSELLAGVYEQYF
>TRBJ1-2|-|-|TRBV6-1
TGTGCCAGCAGTGAAGAAGGTTGGGGGTTAACGCTAACGCGCTACACCTTC
CASSEEGWGLTLTRYTF
>TRBJ2-3|TRBD1|-|TRBV9
TGTGCCAGCAGCGACCACCCCGGACAGGGGGCTGCAGATACGCAGTATTTT
CASSDHPGQGAADTQYF
>TRBJ1-4|-|-|TRBV27
TGTGCCAGCAGTTTATTCTCAAGTATGGGCGGCAGCACATTAAATGAAAAACTGTTTTTT
CASSLFSSMGGSTLNEKLFF
>TRBJ2-2|TRBD2|-|TRBV9
TGTGCCAGCAGTGATCCGGGACTAGCGGGGAACACCGGGGAGCTGTTTTTT
CASSDPGLAGNTGELFF
>TRBJ1-1|-|-|TRBV28
TGTGCCAGCAGTTTATGGCAAGATGAAGCTTTCTTT
CASSLWQDEAFF
>TRBJ1-2|-|-|TRBV5-1
TGCGCCAGCAGCATTAATCAGGGTTCTGGCTACACCTTC
CASSINQGSGYTF
>TRBJ2-1|-|-|TRBV4-1
TGCGCCAGCAGCCAAGGTTGGGGGAATGAGCAGTTCTTC
CASSQGWGNEQFF
>TRBJ1-1|-|-|TRBV5-6
TGTGCCAGCAGCCGACCCAACACTGAAGCTTTCTTT
CASSRPNTEAFF
>TRBJ2-2|TRBD1|-|TRBV18
TGTGCCAGCTCACTACGATCCTATCCGGGACAGGGAATGGGTGTGGACACCGGGGAGCTGTTTTTT
CASSLRSYPGQGMGVDTGELFF
>TRBJ1-2|-|-|TRBV29-1
TGCAGCGTCCCCGGCAGGACAGTGAACTATGGCTACACCTTC
CSVPGRTVNYGYTF
>TRBJ2-7|-|-|TRBV9
TGTGCCAGCAGCCCAACACGGACTCGCGAGCAGTACTTC
CASSPTRTREQYF
>TRBJ2-1|-|once|TRBV30
TGTGCCTGGCGAACCCTAAGACCCCCCGAGCAGTTCTTC
CAWRTLRPPEQFF
>TRBJ2-2|-|-|TRBV7-6
TGTGCCAGCTTGCAGAACACCGGGGAGCTGTTTTTT
CASLQNTGELFF
>TRBJ1-5|-|-|TRBV9
TGTGCCAGCAGCGTAAGTGGTGGAAATCAGCCCCAGCATTTT
CASSVSGGNQPQHF
>TRBJ1-1|-|-|TRBV19
TGTGCCAGTAGTCTGGGACCGACCGAAGCTTTCTTT
CASSLGPTEAFF
>TRBJ1-5|TRBD1|few|TRBV6-5
TGTGCCAGCAATCCGACAGGGCGAGATCAGCCCCAGCATTTT
CASNPTGRDQPQHF
>TRBJ2-7|-|-|TRBV13
TGTGCCAGCAGCGCCGGGGCCTCAACCTACGAGCAGTACTTC
CASSAGASTYEQYF
>TRBJ2-3|TRBD2|-|TRBV6-5
TGTGCCAGCAGTGTGGGAGGGAACACAGATACGCAGTATTTT
CASSVGGNTDTQYF
>TRBJ1-5|-|-|TRBV7-9
TGTGCCAGCTCAAGCTCTCGGGCGGACAATCAGCCCCAGCATTTT
CASSSSRADNQPQHF
>TRBJ2-3|-|-|TRBV27
TGTGCCAGCAGTTTATTGAGCACAGATACGCAGTATTTT
CASSLLSTDTQYF
>TRBJ2-2|-|-|TRBV19
TGTGCCAGTACCCGAGCCGGGGAGCTGTTTTTT
CASTRAGELFF
>TRBJ1-2|-|-|TRBV7-9
TGTGCCAGCAGCTTAGCAGCAGAGGGAGCCAGTGGCTACACCTTC
CASSLAAEGASGYTF
>TRBJ2-7|TRBD2|-|TRBV6-5
TGTGCCAGCAGTTACACGGGACTAGCGGGAGTTGAGCAGTACTTC
CASSYTGLAGVEQYF
>TRBJ2-5|-|-|TRBV27
TGTGCCAGCAGTTTAATACTCGGTGAAGAGACCCAGTACTTC
CASSLILGEETQYF
>TRBJ1-3|-|-|TRBV5-8
TGTGCCAGCAGCTTGCTTTTCACCCCGAGCTCTGGAAACACCATATATTTT
CASSLLFTPSSGNTIYF